Below, 30 T cell receptor beta chains from the same sample are listed, as sequenced in a study of blood T cell repertoires in COVID-19. Clones were sequenced by immunoSEQ multiplex PCR, and TCRdb holds only the in-frame ones, with some missing. The repertoire has about 180,000 clones, about 79% of them found once; the top ten carry about 25%. The sample taken for sequencing was peripheral blood. Source of these receptors: a woman aged 70-85 years with acute or convalescent COVID-19.

The genes are TRBV19 and TRBJ1-5; 8 positions agree with TRBD1. The CDR3 is 12 amino acids. The V gene's germline CDR1 is LNHDA and CDR2 SQIVND (reference sequence). V lost 7 bases, J lost 6 bases, and 2 bases stayed unmatched. The CDR3 nucleotides read TGTGCCAGTACAGGGGGCTTTCAGCCCCAGCATTTT. The encoded protein is CASTGGFQPQHF. Looking up the rest from reference TRBV19 and TRBJ1-5 gives the full variable domain: DGGITQSPKYLFRKEGQNVTLSCEQNLNHDAMYWYRQDPGQGLRLIYYSQIVNDFQKGDIAEGYSVSREKKESFPLTVTSAQKNPTAFYLCASTGGFQPQHFGDGTRLSIL.

The table lists this clone with a count of one. J is TRBJ2-3 and V is TRBV9; 14 nucleotides align to TRBD2. J was trimmed by 5 bases and V by 3 bases; bases with no gene match: 5. CDR3 length: 16 residues. Germline values: CDR1 SGDLS, CDR2 YYNGEE. The CDR3 protein is CASSAGLAGAGDTQYF. DNA for the CDR3: TGTGCCAGCAGCGCGGGACTAGCGGGAGCAGGAGATACGCAGTATTTT.

There are a few counts of this clone. The genes are TRBV5-1 and TRBJ2-7; D may be TRBD1 (6 bases). The CDR3 is 13 amino acids. V was shortened by 4 bases and J by 2 bases, with 10 bases between the two germline ends. From germline, CDR1 is SGHRS and CDR2 YFSETQ. The CDR3 is CASSVDSPYEQYF. The DNA of the CDR3 is TGCGCCAGCAGCGTGGACAGCCCCTACGAGCAGTACTTC.

This chain links TRBV5-1 with TRBJ1-1; 7 bases fit TRBD1. This CDR3 has 15 residues. V shed 4 bases, J shed 4 bases, and the junction held 10 bases outside the gene matches. From germline, CDR1 is SGHRS and CDR2 YFSETQ. The CDR3 DNA sequence: TGCGCCAGCAGCCCTAGACAGGGAGCAGGCACTGAAGCTTTCTTT. Protein product: CASSPRQGAGTEAFF.

This chain joins TRBV10-3 and TRBJ2-1, with 9 bases identical to TRBD1. Germline assignment: CDR1 ENHRY and CDR2 SYGVKD. CDR3 length: 16 residues. The junction had 10 bases not matched to a gene; V was cut back by 4 bases and J by 6 bases. This chain's CDR3 is CAISGAGTGQANEQFF. The DNA for the CDR3 is TGTGCCATCAGTGGGGCCGGGACAGGGCAGGCCAATGAGCAGTTCTTC.

The V call is TRBV5-4, the J call TRBJ1-5; the match to TRBD1 covers 8 bases. Per the germline V gene, CDR1 is SGHNT and CDR2 is YYREEE (reference sequence). There are 14 residues in the CDR3. V gave up 2 bases and J gave up 6 bases; unmatched junction bases: 4. The chain's CDR3 is CASSLDRGSQPQHF. In DNA, the CDR3 is TGTGCCAGCAGCTTAGACAGGGGTAGTCAGCCCCAGCATTTT. The whole variable domain, filled in from reference TRBV5-4 and TRBJ1-5, reads ETGVTQSPTHLIKTRGQQVTLRCSSQSGHNTVSWYQQALGQGPQFIFQYYREEENGRGNFPPRFSGLQFPNYSSELNVNALELDDSALYLCASSLDRGSQPQHFGDGTRLSIL.

The chain joins TRBV12-2 to TRBJ2-7; TRBD2 reflects the table's D call only, with no check against the DNA. TRBV12-2 is a documented pseudogene. The CDR3 is 15 amino acids. The CDR3 bases are TGTGCAAGTCGCTTAGCGCGGGAAAAATCCTACGAGCAGTACTTC. Residues: CASRLAREKSYEQYF.

The rearrangement joins TRBV19 to TRBJ2-7; D is perhaps TRBD2 (5 bases). This CDR3 spans 13 amino acids. The ends were cut back, 4 bases at V and 3 bases at J, with 10 bases in the middle. Germline loops: CDR1 LNHDA, CDR2 SQIVND (reference sequence). CDR3 DNA sequence: TGTGCCAGTAGTACCTCGGGATACTACGAGCAGTACTTC. Protein sequence: CASSTSGYYEQYF.

This sequence joins TRBV7-2 and TRBJ2-5, with 9 positions matching TRBD2. The CDR3 is 15 residues long. V dropped 3 bases and J dropped 5; count of bases not matched to a gene: 7. The germline V gene has CDR1 SGHTA and CDR2 FQGNSA. CDR3 sequence (DNA): TGTGCCAGCAGCTTCCGGGCTAGCGGGATGGAGACCCAGTACTTC. As protein: CASSFRASGMETQYF.

This chain connects TRBV6-5 to TRBJ2-5, with 8 nucleotides matching TRBD2. Germline V lookup: CDR1 MNHEY, CDR2 SVGAGI. CDR3 length: 13 residues. With V trimmed by 7 bases and J by 5 bases, 6 bases remained unmatched. Here the CDR3 DNA reads TGTGCCAGCAAGCGGGAGATAGGGGAGACCCAGTACTTC. Translated, it gives CASKREIGETQYF.

The chain recombines TRBV3-1 (or the pseudogene TRBV3-2) with TRBJ2-4; D is uncertain. CDR3 length: 11 amino acids. Germline CDR1 LGHDT, CDR2 YNNKEL (reference sequence). V was pared by 1 base and J by 10 bases, with 5 bases between. The chain's CDR3 is CASSQGAIQYF. The CDR3 bases are TGTGCCAGCAGCCAAGGGGCGATTCAGTACTTC.

The J gene is TRBJ1-2, the V gene TRBV20-1; 7 nucleotides align to TRBD1. The CDR3 contains 14 residues. The V gene's germline CDR1 is DFQATT and CDR2 SNEGSKA (reference sequence). V lost 5 bases and J lost 0; bases outside the gene matches: 6. The CDR3 is CSARGDRANYGYTF. CDR3 DNA: TGCAGTGCTCGTGGGGACAGAGCTAACTATGGCTACACCTTC.

V is TRBV20-1 and J is TRBJ2-1, with 7 nucleotides matching TRBD2. Germline V gene sequence: CDR1 DFQATT, CDR2 SNEGSKA (reference sequence). The V and J ends lost 4 bases and 5 bases, in that order; junction bases with no gene match: 26. There are 20 residues in the CDR3. The CDR3 coding sequence is TGCAGTGCTATTGAGACCTTAGATGGCGGGAGTTATGGGTTAGACAATGAGCAGTTCTTC. It encodes CSAIETLDGGSYGLDNEQFF.

The chain carries TRBV30 and TRBJ1-3; D is unresolved. Per the germline V gene, CDR1 is GTSNPN and CDR2 is SVGIG (reference sequence). CDR3 length equals 16 residues. Trimming cost V 0 bases and J 4 bases, with 16 bases left between them. In nucleotides, the CDR3 is TGTGCCTGGAGTGTGCTATCGGGGTTGGCGGGAAACACCATATATTTT. Its protein is CAWSVLSGLAGNTIYF.

There are a few counts of this clone. The CDR3 sequence is CASSEGDRPNEQYF. The CDR3, as DNA: TGTGCCAGCAGTGAGGGGGACAGGCCCAACGAGCAGTACTTC. The gene calls are TRBV2 and TRBJ2-7; 8 bases are a match to TRBD1. The CDR3 covers 14 residues. The germline CDR1 and CDR2 sequences are SNHLY and FYNNEI. J was trimmed by 5 bases and V by 3 bases; bases with no gene match: 6. Looking up the rest from reference TRBV2 and TRBJ2-7 gives the full variable domain: EPEVTQTPSHQVTQMGQEVILRCVPISNHLYFYWYRQILGQKVEFLVSFYNNEISEKSEIFDDQFSVERPDGSNFTLKIRSTKLEDSAMYFCASSEGDRPNEQYFGPGTRLTVT.

This clone showed up just once. CDR3 in DNA: TGTGCCAGCAGCGGGGTTAGTCGCCATGGCTACACCTTC. Its protein product is CASSGVSRHGYTF. The chain is built from TRBV2 and TRBJ1-2; D not certain. CDR1 is SNHLY and CDR2 is FYNNEI in the germline V gene. CDR3 length: 13 residues. Between the trimmed V and J ends, which lost 6 bases and 6 bases, there was a span of 14 bases. Filled out from reference TRBV2 and TRBJ1-2, the complete variable domain reads EPEVTQTPSHQVTQMGQEVILRCVPISNHLYFYWYRQILGQKVEFLVSFYNNEISEKSEIFDDQFSVERPDGSNFTLKIRSTKLEDSAMYFCASSGVSRHGYTFGSGTRLTVV.

The chain uses TRBV10-3 and TRBJ2-1; 14 bases match TRBD2. The CDR3 extends over 16 amino acids. Germline V gene lookup returns CDR1 ENHRY and CDR2 SYGVKD. J lost 8 bases, V lost 4 bases, and 7 bases had no gene match. The CDR3 loop reads CAISAGLAGGSDEQFF. DNA of the CDR3: TGTGCCATCAGTGCAGGACTAGCGGGAGGTTCTGATGAGCAGTTCTTC.

The J gene is TRBJ2-3, the V gene TRBV29-1; 7 bases are a match to TRBD2. The V gene's germline CDR1 is SQVTM and CDR2 ANQGSEA. J lost 0 bases, V lost 0 bases, and 12 bases had no gene match. The CDR3 is 18 amino acids. CDR3 in DNA: TGCAGCGTTGAAGATCAAAAGGGAAAGCGGGGTAGCACAGATACGCAGTATTTT. Translation gives CSVEDQKGKRGSTDTQYF.

This chain connects TRBV18 to TRBJ2-6, with 8 bases lining up with TRBD1. The germline gives CDR1 KGHSH, CDR2 LQKENI. V trimming: 3 bases; J trimming: 0 bases; junction bases outside the gene matches: 10. The CDR3 covers 19 residues. The CDR3 DNA follows: TGTGCCAGCTCACCCGGGACAGGAGAACCGACCTCTGGGGCCAACGTCCTGACTTTC. Protein sequence: CASSPGTGEPTSGANVLTF.

The gene calls are TRBV5-6 and TRBJ2-1; 7 bases are a match to TRBD2. Trimming at V came to 4 bases and at J to 0 bases, leaving 13 bases not matched to a gene. The CDR3 is made up of 18 amino acids. Germline V gene data show CDR1 as SGHDT and CDR2 as YYEEEE. The CDR3 reads CASSKISTSPSSYNEQFF. DNA for the CDR3: TGTGCCAGCAGCAAAATCTCGACTAGCCCGAGCTCCTACAATGAGCAGTTCTTC. Complete variable domain (other parts from reference TRBV5-6 and TRBJ2-1): DAGVTQSPTHLIKTRGQQVTLRCSPKSGHDTVSWYQQALGQGPQFIFQYYEEEERQRGNFPDRFSGHQFPNYSSELNVNALLLGDSALYLCASSKISTSPSSYNEQFFGPGTRLTVL.

The V and J genes are TRBV20-1 and TRBJ2-2; possible D gene TRBD2, 6 bases. Germline-derived CDR1 and CDR2 are DFQATT and SNEGSKA (reference sequence). The CDR3 is 15 residues long. The V and J ends lost 3 bases and 7 bases respectively, with 18 bases between them. The CDR3 coding sequence is TGCAGTGCTAGTTTGGGTTCCGGGAGTGGCGGGGAGCTGTTTTTT. As protein: CSASLGSGSGGELFF.

The rearrangement joins TRBV5-4 to TRBJ1-1; D uncertain. Per the germline V gene, CDR1 is SGHNT and CDR2 is YYREEE (reference sequence). The ends were cut back, 3 bases at V and 2 bases at J, with 14 bases in the middle. This CDR3 is 15 amino acids long. The CDR3 DNA is TGTGCCAGCAGCTCCTCCGGGATAGCCAACACTGAAGCTTTCTTT. It encodes CASSSSGIANTEAFF.

V and J are TRBV30 and TRBJ2-3, with D uncertain. The CDR3 extends over 14 amino acids. Germline CDR1 and CDR2: GTSNPN and SVGIG (reference sequence). Trimming left V 1 base short and J 0 bases short, with 8 bases between. The CDR3 reads CAWSDGLSTDTQYF. The CDR3 bases are TGTGCCTGGAGTGATGGCCTTAGCACAGATACGCAGTATTTT.

The CDR3 region is CASSYVAGVSGELFF. The DNA for the CDR3 is TGTGCCAGCAGTTACGTAGCGGGAGTCTCCGGGGAGCTGTTTTTT. V gene TRBV6-5 combines with J gene TRBJ2-2, with 9 bases that match TRBD2. The CDR3 sequence is 15 residues long. Germline loops: CDR1 MNHEY, CDR2 SVGAGI. Trimming at V came to 2 bases and at J to 6 bases, leaving 4 bases not matched to a gene.

This chain joins TRBV12-2 and TRBJ2-2; the tabulated D call, TRBD2, remains unverified against the DNA. TRBV12-2 is a documented pseudogene. This CDR3 has 14 amino acids. This CDR3 reads CASTSGANTGELFF. CDR3 nucleotides: TGTGCAAGCACTAGCGGGGCGAACACCGGGGAGCTGTTTTTT.

The chain couples TRBV5-6 to TRBJ2-2, with 9 bases matching TRBD1. Germline CDR1 and CDR2: SGHDT and YYEEEE. The CDR3 is made up of 18 amino acids. The ends lost 4 bases at V and 2 bases at J; junction bases unmatched: 12. The CDR3 DNA reads TGTGCCAGCAGCGCGGGACAGGGCCATTCTTTTAACACCGGGGAGCTGTTTTTT. Protein sequence: CASSAGQGHSFNTGELFF.

The V gene is TRBV10-1, the J gene TRBJ2-7, with D unresolved. The V and J ends lost 2 bases and 2 bases respectively, with 7 bases between them. This CDR3 has 13 residues. From germline, CDR1 is WNHNN and CDR2 SYGVQD (reference sequence). The CDR3 region has the DNA TGCGCCAGCAGTGAGGCTATTACCTACGAGCAGTACTTC. Encoded protein: CASSEAITYEQYF.

The chain uses TRBV7-2 and TRBJ2-6, with TRBD1 identical over 10 bases. Germline V CDR1 and CDR2: SGHTA, FQGNSA. V shed 2 bases and J 2 bases; nucleotides not matched to a gene: 6. CDR3 length: 18 residues. Here the CDR3 DNA reads TGTGCCAGCAGCTTAACTAGACAGGGGGCTACTGGGGCCAACGTCCTGACTTTC. Protein sequence: CASSLTRQGATGANVLTF.

V usage is TRBV9 and J usage is TRBJ1-1, with 7 bases identical to TRBD1. The CDR3 consists of 14 residues. V dropped 4 bases and J dropped 6; count of bases not matched to a gene: 9. Germline V lookup: CDR1 SGDLS, CDR2 YYNGEE. The DNA for the CDR3 is TGTGCCAGCAGCTCGAAAACAGGGGTATCTGAAGCTTTCTTT. Protein product: CASSSKTGVSEAFF.

V usage is TRBV4-1 and J usage is TRBJ2-7; 8 nucleotides match TRBD2. Germline V lookup: CDR1 MGHRA, CDR2 YSYEKL. The J segment lost 4 bases and the V segment lost 0 bases, leaving 8 bases of the junction unmatched. This CDR3 contains 16 residues. CDR3 region: CASSQDITSGFYEQYF. The CDR3 coding sequence is TGCGCCAGCAGCCAAGACATTACTAGCGGATTTTACGAGCAGTACTTC.